This T cell receptor (beta chain) emerged from a study of beta chain features in type 1 diabetes. Trimming took 6 bases from V and 2 from J, leaving 13 bases between them. The CDR3 extends over 14 amino acids. CDR1 KGHSH and CDR2 LQKENI come from the germline V gene. General study findings and limits: Insertions were fewer and deletions more numerous at VDJ junctions in type 1 diabetes patients.

Comment on this clone: Antigen specificity is unknown.

The whole isolated RNA underwent reverse transcription, so sequencing captured expressed TCRB transcripts. Assay used: immunoSEQ multiplex PCR; TCRdb lists only in-frame clones, some missing. Among about 350,000 clones, less than 20% were seen once, and the ten largest hold under 0.05%. The material sequenced was naive CD4+ T cells from blood. V gene TRBV18 combines with J gene TRBJ1-1; D is uncertain. This TCR came from a woman under 30 in good health. CDR3 DNA: TGTGCCAGCTCCCCAGACGGAGTTAACACTGAAGCTTTCTTT. It specifies CASSPDGVNTEAFF.